The T cell receptor (beta chain) under discussion was sequenced for a study of blood T cell repertoires in COVID-19. The data were produced by immunoSEQ multiplex PCR, yet TCRdb's version contains in-frame clones alone and is incomplete. The sample includes about 270,000 clones, about nine tenths of them seen just once. This CDR3 comprises 14 residues. V lost 4 bases to trimming and J lost 2 bases; unmatched junction nucleotides: 6. The germline CDR1 and CDR2 sequences are SGHRS and YFSETQ. The TCR sequence derives from a woman in her twenties or thirties with COVID-19, enrolled during active disease. The chain links TRBV5-1 to TRBJ2-7; 7 bases line up with TRBD1. Sequencing used peripheral blood. The CDR3 here is CASSGRGQAYEQYF. CDR3 DNA: TGCGCCAGCAGCGGCCGCGGACAGGCCTACGAGCAGTACTTC.